This T cell receptor beta chain originates from a study of blood T cell repertoires in COVID-19. Study-level background: Both acute and convalescent COVID-19 samples were obtained from the United States, Italy and Spain.

Germline V CDR1 and CDR2: MNHNY, SVGAGI (reference sequence). This CDR3 is built from 14 residues. V was clipped by 6 bases and J by 2 bases; unmatched bases: 4. Original data processing: Estimation of nucleated cell counts was performed using reference gene primer amplification. Assay used: immunoSEQ multiplex PCR; TCRdb lists only in-frame clones, some missing. V and J calls and clone size are given by that table; D and trimming were obtained from the DNA. The table lists roughly 45,000 clones, approximately 93% of them singletons. Sequencing was performed on peripheral blood. The TCR was taken from a man aged 55 to 70 with COVID-19, enrolled during active disease. The rearrangement links TRBV6-6 to TRBJ1-5, with TRBD1 matching 7 bases. Here the CDR3 reads CASRLDRGNQPQHF. In nucleotides, the CDR3 is TGTGCCAGCAGACTCGACAGGGGCAATCAGCCCCAGCATTTT.